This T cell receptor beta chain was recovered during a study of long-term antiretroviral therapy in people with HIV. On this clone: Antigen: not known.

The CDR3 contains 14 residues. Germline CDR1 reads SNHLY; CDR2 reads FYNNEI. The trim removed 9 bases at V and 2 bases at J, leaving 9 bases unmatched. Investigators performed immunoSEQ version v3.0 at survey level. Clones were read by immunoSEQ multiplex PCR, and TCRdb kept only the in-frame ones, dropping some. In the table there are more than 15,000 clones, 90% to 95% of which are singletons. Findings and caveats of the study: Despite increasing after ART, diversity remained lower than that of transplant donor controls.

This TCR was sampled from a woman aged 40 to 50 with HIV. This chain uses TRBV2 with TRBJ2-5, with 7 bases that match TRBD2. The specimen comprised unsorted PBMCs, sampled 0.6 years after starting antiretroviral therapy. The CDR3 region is CASSTSGMQETQYF. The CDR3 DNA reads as TGTGCCAGTTCGACCAGCGGGATGCAAGAGACCCAGTACTTC.